Listed below are T cell receptor beta chains from one sample, sequenced in a study of PD-L1 blockade in urothelial cancer. The table came from immunoSEQ multiplex PCR; TCRdb's copy has only in-frame clones and leaves some out. The repertoire holds 130,000 or so clones, around 84% seen once, with 2.5% to 4% in the top ten. The source material was PBMCs, sampled around atezolizumab (anti-PD-L1) treatment. The receptors shown here come from a man aged 50 to 59 with urothelial cancer. The CDR3 runs from the conserved cysteine through the conserved F or W. The D gene is left open where the match is weak. Clone size appears in some rows only: once, few, many, or a class for an expanded clone.

CDR3 DNA	CDR3 protein	CDR3 length	clone size	J gene	D gene	V gene
TGCGCCAGCAGCTTGACGGGTAGCGGATACGAGCAGTACTTC	CASSLTGSGYEQYF	14	NA	TRBJ2-7	NA	TRBV5-1
TGTGCCAGCAGTTTCCGCAAACAGGGTTTAGCCAAAAACATTCAGTACTTC	CASSFRKQGLAKNIQYF	17	NA	TRBJ2-4	NA	TRBV28
TGTGCCAGCAGTCAGGGGGCCTGGAGCTCCTACGAGCAGTACTTC	CASSQGAWSSYEQYF	15	NA	TRBJ2-7	TRBD1	TRBV2
TGTGCCAGCAGCGTCGTCTACGGGGCCAACGTCCTGACTTTC	CASSVVYGANVLTF	14	once	TRBJ2-6	NA	TRBV9
TGCGCCAGCAGCCACGGGGCTAGCGGGAAGGGTGAGCAGTTCTTC	CASSHGASGKGEQFF	15	once	TRBJ2-1	TRBD2	TRBV4-1
TGTGCCAGCAGCTCATCGAGCCTACGAGGGCAGTACTTC	CASSSSSLRGQYF	13	NA	TRBJ2-7	NA	TRBV7-2
TGTGCCAGCAGCTTAAACGGAGACAATGAGCAGTTCTTC	CASSLNGDNEQFF	13	NA	TRBJ2-1	NA	TRBV11-2
TGTGCCAGCAGACGGGACAATCCGGATGAAAAACTGTTTTTT	CASRRDNPDEKLFF	14	NA	TRBJ1-4	NA	TRBV6-5
TGTGCCAGCTCAAGAACAGGGGGATATAGCAATCAGCCCCAGCATTTT	CASSRTGGYSNQPQHF	16	NA	TRBJ1-5	TRBD1	TRBV18
TGTGCCAGCAGTTTACTCTCCAGAAAAAGGGAGACGGGTTCACCCCTCCACTTT	CASSLLSRKRETGSPLHF	18	NA	TRBJ1-6	NA	TRBV27
TGTGCCTGGAGTTCTTTCTCGGACACCATATATTTT	CAWSSFSDTIYF	12	NA	TRBJ1-3	NA	TRBV30
TGTGCCAGCAGCCAAGTCGGGAGCATTTACGAGCAGTACTTC	CASSQVGSIYEQYF	14	NA	TRBJ2-7	NA	TRBV7-9
TGTGCCAGCAGGCCCGGACAGGGTGTTGGCTACACCTTC	CASRPGQGVGYTF	13	NA	TRBJ1-2	TRBD1	TRBV6-5
TGTGCCAGCAAGGGGTCCCAGGGAAATTATGGCTACACCTTC	CASKGSQGNYGYTF	14	once	TRBJ1-2	NA	TRBV6-5